Described below is a single T cell receptor (beta chain) sequence and its context. Its matching antigen is unknown. Germline CDR1 and CDR2: MRHNA and SNTAGT. This CDR3 contains 13 residues. With 2 bases removed from V and 5 bases from J, the gap between germline ends came to 10 bases. These data come from a study of beta chain features in type 1 diabetes. Broader study findings: Any HLA type influence on TCRB rearrangement was left unresolved here.

Every isolated RNA sample was fully reverse transcribed, so sequencing captured expressed TCRB transcripts. Profiling relied on immunoSEQ multiplex PCR, and the TCRdb table lists in-frame clones only, not all of them. The table shows 200,000 to 250,000 clones, with around 9.9% occurring only once. Sequences were obtained from central memory CD4+ T cells from blood. The chain joins TRBV6-4 to TRBJ2-7; D perhaps matches TRBD1 (5 bases). This TCR was recovered from a young man in good health. For the CDR3, the DNA is TGTGCCAGCAGTGACGGGGCACCTGACGAGCAGTACTTC. Translated: CASSDGAPDEQYF.